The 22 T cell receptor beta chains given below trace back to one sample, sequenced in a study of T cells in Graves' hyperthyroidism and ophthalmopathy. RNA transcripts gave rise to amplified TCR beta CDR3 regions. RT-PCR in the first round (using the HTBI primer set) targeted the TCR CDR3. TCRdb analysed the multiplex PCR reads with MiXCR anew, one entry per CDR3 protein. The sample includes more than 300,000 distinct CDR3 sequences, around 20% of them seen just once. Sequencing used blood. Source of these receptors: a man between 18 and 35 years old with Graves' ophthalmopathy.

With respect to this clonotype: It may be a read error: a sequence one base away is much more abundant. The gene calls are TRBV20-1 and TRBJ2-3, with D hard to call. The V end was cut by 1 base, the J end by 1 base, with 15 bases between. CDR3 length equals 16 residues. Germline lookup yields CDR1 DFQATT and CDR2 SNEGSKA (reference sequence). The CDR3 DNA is TGCAGTGCTAGAGGTTTCGGTGGGCAGGGCACAGATACGCAGTATTTT. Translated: CSARGFGGQGTDTQYF.

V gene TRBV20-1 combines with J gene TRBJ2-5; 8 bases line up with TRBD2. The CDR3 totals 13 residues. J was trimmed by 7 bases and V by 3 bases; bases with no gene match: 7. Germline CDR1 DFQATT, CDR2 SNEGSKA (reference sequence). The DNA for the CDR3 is TGCAGTGCTAGCGGGGGGGACACGGTGACCCAGTACTTC. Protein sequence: CSASGGDTVTQYF.

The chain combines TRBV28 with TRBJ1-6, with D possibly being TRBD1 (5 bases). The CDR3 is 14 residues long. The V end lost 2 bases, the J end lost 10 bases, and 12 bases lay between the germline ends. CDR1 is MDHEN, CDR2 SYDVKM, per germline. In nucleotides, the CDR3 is TGTGCCAGCAGTTTAGGGGGGGTGAGGTCACCCCTCCACTTT. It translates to CASSLGGVRSPLHF.

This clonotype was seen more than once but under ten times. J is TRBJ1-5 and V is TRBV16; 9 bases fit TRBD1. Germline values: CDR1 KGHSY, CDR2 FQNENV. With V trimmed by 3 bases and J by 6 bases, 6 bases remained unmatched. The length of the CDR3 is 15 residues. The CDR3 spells CASSQDGTGFQPQHF. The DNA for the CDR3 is TGTGCCAGCAGCCAGGACGGGACAGGGTTTCAGCCCCAGCATTTT.

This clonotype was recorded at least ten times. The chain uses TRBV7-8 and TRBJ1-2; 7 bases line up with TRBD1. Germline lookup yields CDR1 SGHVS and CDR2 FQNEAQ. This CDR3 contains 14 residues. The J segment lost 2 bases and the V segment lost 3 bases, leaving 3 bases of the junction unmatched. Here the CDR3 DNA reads TGTGCCAGCAGCTTTGGACAGGAGAACTATGGCTACACCTTC. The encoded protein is CASSFGQENYGYTF.

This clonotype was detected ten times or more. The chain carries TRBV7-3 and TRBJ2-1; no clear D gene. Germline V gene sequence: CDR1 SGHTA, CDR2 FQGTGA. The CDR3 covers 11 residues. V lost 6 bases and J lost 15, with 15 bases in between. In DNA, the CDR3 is TGTGCCAGCAGTTTGGGTGGTACCCGGTTCTTC. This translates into CASSLGGTRFF.

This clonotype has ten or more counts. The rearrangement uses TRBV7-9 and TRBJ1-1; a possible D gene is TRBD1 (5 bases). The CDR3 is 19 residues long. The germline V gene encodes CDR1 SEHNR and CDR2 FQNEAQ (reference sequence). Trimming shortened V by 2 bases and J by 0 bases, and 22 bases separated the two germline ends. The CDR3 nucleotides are TGTGCCAGCAGCTTAAAGCCCATTCTGTGGGGGAACATGAACACTGAAGCTTTCTTT. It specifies CASSLKPILWGNMNTEAFF.

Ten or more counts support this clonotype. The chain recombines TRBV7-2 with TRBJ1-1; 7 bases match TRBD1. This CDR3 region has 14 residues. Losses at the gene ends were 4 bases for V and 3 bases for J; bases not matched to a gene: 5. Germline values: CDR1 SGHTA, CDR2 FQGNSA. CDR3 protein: CASSSRGGDTEAFF. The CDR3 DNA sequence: TGTGCCAGCAGCTCCCGAGGGGGCGACACTGAAGCTTTCTTT.

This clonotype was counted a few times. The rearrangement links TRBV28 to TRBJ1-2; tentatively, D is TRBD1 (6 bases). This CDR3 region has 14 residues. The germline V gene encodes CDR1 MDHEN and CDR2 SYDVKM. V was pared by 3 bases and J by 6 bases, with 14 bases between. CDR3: CASSFGGAWNGYTF. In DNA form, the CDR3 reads TGTGCCAGCAGTTTTGGGGGGGCTTGGAATGGCTACACCTTC.

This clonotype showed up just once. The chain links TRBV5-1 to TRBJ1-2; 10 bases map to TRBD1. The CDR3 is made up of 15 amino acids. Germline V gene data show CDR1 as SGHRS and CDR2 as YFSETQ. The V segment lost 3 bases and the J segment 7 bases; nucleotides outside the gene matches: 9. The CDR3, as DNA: TGCGCCAGCAGCTCCGGACAGGGGGATAATTCTGGCTACACCTTC. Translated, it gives CASSSGQGDNSGYTF.

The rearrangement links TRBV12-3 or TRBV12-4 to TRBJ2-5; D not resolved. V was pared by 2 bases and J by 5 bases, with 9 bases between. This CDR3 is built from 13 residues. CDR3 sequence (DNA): TGTGCCAGCAGTTTATCTAATTGGGAGACCCAGTACTTC. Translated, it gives CASSLSNWETQYF.

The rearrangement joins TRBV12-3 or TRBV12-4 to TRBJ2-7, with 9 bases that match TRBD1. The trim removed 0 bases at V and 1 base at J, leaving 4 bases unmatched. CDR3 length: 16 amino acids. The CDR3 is CASSLAAGTGSYEQYF. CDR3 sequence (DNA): TGTGCCAGCAGTTTAGCGGCCGGGACAGGGTCCTACGAGCAGTACTTC.

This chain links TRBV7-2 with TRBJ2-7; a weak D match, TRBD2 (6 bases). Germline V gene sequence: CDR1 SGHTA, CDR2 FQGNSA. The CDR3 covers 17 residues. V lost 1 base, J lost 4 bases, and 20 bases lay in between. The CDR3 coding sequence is TGTGCCAGCAGCTTAGGGATTCGGCGGGGTACGGGATACGAGCAGTACTTC. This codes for CASSLGIRRGTGYEQYF.

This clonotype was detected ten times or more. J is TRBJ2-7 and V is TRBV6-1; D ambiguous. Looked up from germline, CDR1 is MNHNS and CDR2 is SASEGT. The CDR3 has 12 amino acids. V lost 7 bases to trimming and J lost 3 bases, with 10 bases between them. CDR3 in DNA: TGTGCCAGCATGGGCGGTTACTACGAGCAGTACTTC. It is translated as CASMGGYYEQYF.

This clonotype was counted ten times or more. The CDR3 spells CASSGGEFYEQYF. CDR3 nucleotide sequence: TGTGCCAGCAGTGGGGGAGAGTTCTACGAGCAGTACTTC. The chain has TRBV12-3 or TRBV12-4 and TRBJ2-7; tentatively, D is TRBD1 or TRBD2 (5 bases each). V was shortened by 5 bases and J by 3 bases, with 11 bases between the two germline ends. The CDR3 loop spans 13 amino acids.

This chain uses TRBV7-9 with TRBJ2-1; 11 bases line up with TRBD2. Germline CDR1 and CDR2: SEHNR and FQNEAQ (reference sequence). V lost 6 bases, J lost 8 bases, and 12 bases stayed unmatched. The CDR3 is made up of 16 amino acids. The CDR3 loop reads CASSRDSSGGPHEQFF. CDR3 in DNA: TGTGCCAGCAGTCGGGACTCTAGCGGGGGGCCGCATGAGCAGTTCTTC.

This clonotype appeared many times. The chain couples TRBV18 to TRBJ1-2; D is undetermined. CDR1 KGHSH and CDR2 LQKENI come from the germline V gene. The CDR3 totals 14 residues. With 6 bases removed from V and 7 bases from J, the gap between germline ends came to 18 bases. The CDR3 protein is CASSPPPGDLGYTF. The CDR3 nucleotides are TGTGCCAGCTCCCCCCCCCCAGGCGACCTTGGCTACACCTTC.

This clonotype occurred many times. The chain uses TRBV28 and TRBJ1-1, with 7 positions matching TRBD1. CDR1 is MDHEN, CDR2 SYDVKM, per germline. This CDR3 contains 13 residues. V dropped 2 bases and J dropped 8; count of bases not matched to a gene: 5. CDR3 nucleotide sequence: TGTGCCAGCAGTTTACCTGGGACAGCCGAAGCTTTCTTT. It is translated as CASSLPGTAEAFF.

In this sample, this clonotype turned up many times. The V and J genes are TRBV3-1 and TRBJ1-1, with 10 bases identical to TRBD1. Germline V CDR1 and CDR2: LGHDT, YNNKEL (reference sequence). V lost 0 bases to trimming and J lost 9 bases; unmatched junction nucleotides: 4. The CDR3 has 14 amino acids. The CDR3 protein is CASSQEGTGDQAFF. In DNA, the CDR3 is TGTGCCAGCAGCCAAGAAGGGACAGGGGACCAAGCTTTCTTT.

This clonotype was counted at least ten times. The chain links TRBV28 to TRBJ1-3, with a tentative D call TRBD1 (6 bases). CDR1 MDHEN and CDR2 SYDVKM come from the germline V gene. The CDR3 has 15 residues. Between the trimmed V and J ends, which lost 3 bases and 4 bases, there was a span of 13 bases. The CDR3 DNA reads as TGTGCCAGCAGTTTCTTAGCAGGGGCCGGAAACACCATATATTTT. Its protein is CASSFLAGAGNTIYF.

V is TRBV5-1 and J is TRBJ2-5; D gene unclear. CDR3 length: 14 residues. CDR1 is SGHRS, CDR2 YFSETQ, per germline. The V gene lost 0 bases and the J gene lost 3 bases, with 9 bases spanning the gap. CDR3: CASSLDGGEETQYF. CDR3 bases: TGCGCCAGCAGCTTGGATGGTGGGGAAGAGACCCAGTACTTC.

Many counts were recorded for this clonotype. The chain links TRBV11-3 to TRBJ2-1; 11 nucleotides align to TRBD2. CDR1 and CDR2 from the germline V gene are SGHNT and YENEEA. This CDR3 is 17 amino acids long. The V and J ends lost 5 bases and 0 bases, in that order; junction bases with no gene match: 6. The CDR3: CASSNGTSGSSYNEQFF. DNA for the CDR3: TGTGCCAGCAGCAATGGGACTAGCGGTAGCTCCTACAATGAGCAGTTCTTC.